Listed below are T cell receptor beta chains from one sample, sequenced in a study of graft-versus-host responses after intestinal transplantation. Only in-frame clones appear in the TCRdb table, and some are missing; sequencing was by immunoSEQ multiplex PCR. The table includes tens of thousands of clones, about 93% detected once. Antigens of these TCRs are unknown. The sequencing here drew on unstimulated CD8+ T cells sorted from spleen or lymph node cells, taken before intestinal transplant. The receptors shown here come from a human donor who received an intestinal transplant. Both conserved end residues are part of each CDR3. A D gene is named only where the DNA matches it firmly. A row's size may be missing; if present it is once, few, many or a size class.

TRBJ2-7 NA once TRBV18 CASSREGLSYEQYF TGTGCCAGCTCACGTGAGGGCCTCTCCTACGAGCAGTACTTC
TRBJ2-5 NA NA TRBV13 CASSLVAREETQYF TGTGCCAGCAGCTTAGTGGCCCGCGAAGAGACCCAGTACTTC
TRBJ1-4 NA NA TRBV9 CASSVGDTYEKLFF TGTGCCAGCAGCGTCGGGGACACCTATGAAAAACTGTTTTTT
TRBJ2-2 NA NA TRBV27 CASSPRGGELFF TGTGCCAGCAGTCCCCGCGGCGGGGAGCTGTTTTTT
TRBJ2-7 NA NA TRBV13 CASSQTGTKSYEQYF TGTGCCAGCAGCCAAACCGGGACAAAATCCTACGAGCAGTACTTC
TRBJ1-4 TRBD1 NA TRBV10-2 CASRTGLRLFF TGCGCCAGCAGGACAGGGCTAAGACTGTTTTTT
TRBJ2-7 TRBD1 NA TRBV6-6 CASSQGQGSAYEQYF TGTGCCAGCAGTCAAGGACAGGGGAGTGCCTACGAGCAGTACTTC
TRBJ2-3 NA NA TRBV5-6 CASSRQSTDTQYF TGTGCCAGCAGTCGACAGTCCACAGATACGCAGTATTTT
TRBJ1-5 NA once TRBV5-1 CASSLDDRSVQPQHF TGCGCCAGCAGCTTGGACGACAGGAGTGTTCAGCCCCAGCATTTT
TRBJ1-4 NA NA TRBV27 CASSMEKTTNEKLFF TGTGCCAGCAGTATGGAGAAAACAACTAATGAAAAACTGTTTTTT
TRBJ2-2 TRBD1 NA TRBV4-2 CASSQEQGAGELFF TGTGCCAGCAGCCAAGAGCAGGGGGCCGGGGAGCTGTTTTTT
TRBJ2-3 TRBD2 few TRBV6-9 CASSYSGGATDTQYF TGTGCCAGCAGTTACAGCGGGGGGGCCACAGATACGCAGTATTTT
TRBJ2-7 TRBD2 NA TRBV7-7 CASSLGGMVAGERNYEQYF TGTGCCAGCAGCTTAGGAGGGATGGTAGCGGGAGAAAGAAACTACGAGCAGTACTTC
TRBJ2-5 TRBD2 once TRBV28 CASSQRTGGRSETQYF TGTGCCAGCAGCCAACGGACTGGCGGGAGGTCGGAGACCCAGTACTTC
TRBJ2-5 TRBD1 NA TRBV4-1 CASSQDWDRAQETQYF TGCGCCAGCAGCCAAGATTGGGACAGGGCCCAAGAGACCCAGTACTTC
TRBJ2-5 NA NA TRBV2 CASTRTAQETQYF TGTGCCAGCACAAGGACAGCGCAAGAGACCCAGTACTTC
TRBJ2-1 TRBD1 NA TRBV12-5 CASGLALGQAYNEQFF TGTGCTAGTGGTTTGGCTCTTGGACAGGCTTACAATGAGCAGTTCTTC
TRBJ2-7 NA NA TRBV27 CASSQLSPSGEQYF TGTGCCAGCAGTCAACTATCCCCCTCTGGAGAGCAGTACTTC
TRBJ2-7 NA NA TRBV11-2 CASSLGLVGYEQYF TGTGCCAGCAGCTTAGGTCTCGTCGGGTACGAGCAGTACTTC
TRBJ1-2 NA NA TRBV4-1 CASSQGVKPAYHGYTF TGCGCCAGCAGCCAAGGCGTAAAGCCCGCTTACCATGGCTACACCTTC
TRBJ1-6 TRBD1 medium-sized TRBV6-4 CASSPEAGGGNSPLHF TGTGCCAGCAGTCCCGAGGCAGGGGGTGGGAATTCACCCCTCCACTTT